This T cell receptor beta chain is drawn from a study of vaccination effects on CD4 cells after COVID-19 (dated by TCRdb to between 2021 and 2024). Regarding the study in general: Participants received two doses of either the BNT162b2 or the mRNA-1273 mRNA SARS-CoV-2 vaccine. SARS-CoV-2 spike-specific CD4+ TCR repertoires from before and after mRNA vaccination were compared in COVID-19 convalescent patients and in infection-naive vaccine recipients. Cultures from other donors in the study were sequenced with the Oncomine TCR Beta short-read assay on an Illumina iSeq 100. Pre-vaccine samples were collected from a couple of convalescent patients 16 days and one week before the first dose, corresponding to 142 and 148 days after COVID-19 diagnosis. A total of 10 COVID-19 convalescent patients and several SARS-CoV-2-naive healthy vaccine recipients were included in the full study.

V is cut by 2 bases and J by 7 bases, and the space between the germline ends is 11 bases. The CDR3 starts with the cysteine, ends with the phenylalanine, and has 13 residues. Only the CDR3 part of the read is kept: 39 bases, read in frame from the first base. CDR1 SEHNR and CDR2 FQNEAQ are derived from the germline V gene (reference sequence). The method behind the library was the immunoSEQ multiplex PCR assay. DNA from the cultured, isolated CD4+ T cells was subjected to TCR beta CDR3 sequencing. As for the authors' bioinformatics: Non-productive TCR sequences were removed and reads were trimmed to the CDR3 region, keeping CDR3s of at least 7 amino acids. The MANAFEST web app was used to identify antigen-specific clonotypes by comparing expansion in peptide wells with expansion in reference cultures. For clones to be considered positive, expansion at FDR<0.05 versus reference and all other wells, an odds ratio above 5, and a frequency above 0.1% in two replicate wells were required. Cross-reactive clonotypes were defined as significantly expanded in SARS-CoV-2 spike wells and in at least one common cold coronavirus spike condition. CDR3 similarity was assessed by Levenshtein distance with the stringdist R package, and unrooted trees were built with ape in R 3.6.1. Imported from immuneACCESS, the table was reduced by TCRdb to in-frame sequences with V and J called. These copies leave out some clones; in studies compared against another copy, an unresolved V gene accounts for under half, and the cause of the remainder is not known. V and J calls and clone size come straight from that table; D and trimming were deduced from the DNA. This sample comprises roughly 26,000 clones, around three quarters of them detected only once. About 16% of the sample is taken by the ten largest.

About this clone itself: No antigen is known for it. No qualities accompany the bases; no much larger clone lies one base away.

In the ViraFEST assay, PBMC were stimulated with viral peptide pools, and TCR sequencing was then used to find antigen-specific CD4+ T cell clonotypes based on their expansion. After about 9 days of culture, CD4+ T cells were isolated with the EasySep CD4+ T cell isolation kit. PCR-confirmed SARS-CoV-2 infection had occurred in convalescent patients between March and December 2020, before the Alpha, Beta and Delta variants emerged in the United States. Fewer than 2.5 million PBMC per well were cultured in IMDM with around 5% human AB serum, 8.5 to 10 IU/ml IL-2 and gentamicin, plus 10 ug/ml peptides. Half of the culture medium was replaced with fresh IL-2-containing medium on days 3 and 7. Each peptide stimulation condition was cultured in triplicate wells unless otherwise noted. Using Ficoll-Paque Plus gradient centrifugation, PBMC were separated from whole blood and then either used fresh or cryopreserved at -140C. The spike proteins of SARS-CoV-2 and of the common cold coronaviruses HCoV-NL63, HCoV-OC43 and HCoV-229E were spanned by overlapping peptide pools. Genomic DNA was extracted from cultured CD4+ T cells with the QIAamp micro DNA kit.

What the research found in general, with its limitations: The study was limited by a small number of convalescent patients, and early post-infection timepoints were lacking. Clones induced by infection and clones induced by vaccination both contracted markedly at late timepoints after vaccination, which fits with T cell responses waning over time. For convalescent patients, new clones induced by the vaccine made up most of the post-vaccine spike-reactive repertoire, and these new clones were largely distinct from the clones induced by infection.

The starting material was CD4+ T cells from PBMCs cultured with HCoV-NL63 spike peptides, obtained before COVID-19 vaccination. What this sample's cell subset or site label stands for: HCoV-NL63 spike overlapping peptide pool stimulation. The sequence came from a human donor who had a prior SARS-CoV-2 infection. The chain links TRBV7-9 with TRBJ1-1; confidence is insufficient to name the D gene. The CDR3 region: CASSLKGPYEAFF. The nucleotide sequence reads TGTGCCAGCAGCTTAAAAGGGCCATATGAAGCTTTCTTT.